The 9 T cell receptor beta chains listed next were all sequenced from one sample in a study of response to subunit inactivated influenza vaccine. TCRdb reanalysed the RT-PCR reads using MiXCR and keeps one entry per CDR3 protein. The sample includes some 190,000 distinct CDR3 sequences, around 14% seen only once; the top ten take roughly 24%. The input for sequencing was CD8+ T cells sorted from PBMCs, taken more than 4 days after vaccination. These receptor sequences come from a middle-aged man who received an inactivated influenza vaccine.

This clonotype has a handful of counts. CDR3 sequence (DNA): TGTGCCAGCAGTTGGGGACAGCGAGAGACCCAGTACTTC. Its translation: CASSWGQRETQYF. The genes are TRBV12-3 or TRBV12-4 and TRBJ2-5, with TRBD1 matching 7 bases. The V segment lost 4 bases and the J segment 4 bases; nucleotides outside the gene matches: 3. CDR3 length: 13 amino acids.

This clonotype came up a few times. The chain links TRBV5-6 to TRBJ2-2, with 9 bases fitting TRBD1. V trimming: 2 bases; J trimming: 2 bases; junction bases outside the gene matches: 4. This CDR3 has 16 amino acids. Germline V gene data show CDR1 as SGHDT and CDR2 as YYEEEE. DNA for the CDR3: TGTGCCAGCAGCTTACGGGACAGGGTAAACACCGGGGAGCTGTTTTTT. Protein sequence: CASSLRDRVNTGELFF.

The gene calls are TRBV12-3 or TRBV12-4 and TRBJ2-7; D may match TRBD1 or TRBD2 (5 bases each). The V end was cut by 3 bases, the J end by 3 bases, with 12 bases between. The CDR3 totals 14 residues. The CDR3 nucleotides read TGTGCCAGCAGTTTCGGGGCAGGGTTCTACGAGCAGTACTTC. This encodes CASSFGAGFYEQYF.

At least ten counts were recorded for this clonotype. This chain joins TRBV7-9 and TRBJ2-5; no reliable D call. Trimming removed 5 bases from V and 5 bases from J, with 6 bases in between. Germline-derived CDR1 and CDR2 are SEHNR and FQNEAQ (reference sequence). The CDR3 extends over 11 amino acids. The CDR3, as DNA: TGTGCCAGCAGCCCCCGGGAGACCCAGTACTTC. It specifies CASSPRETQYF.

This clonotype is medium-sized by share. The chain employs TRBV7-8 and TRBJ1-5, with TRBD1 matching 7 bases. Unmatched junction bases numbered 5, after V lost 0 bases and J lost 3 bases. This CDR3 is 16 amino acids long. Germline CDR1 is SGHVS and CDR2 is FQNEAQ. Here the CDR3 reads CASSLATGVDNQPQHF. The CDR3 DNA sequence: TGTGCCAGCAGCTTAGCTACAGGGGTCGACAATCAGCCCCAGCATTTT.

This clonotype was seen repeatedly, ten times or more. This sequence joins TRBV12-3 or TRBV12-4 and TRBJ2-3; TRBD2 agrees at 8 bases. There are 16 residues in the CDR3. Trimming took 6 bases from V and 5 from J; bases not matched to a gene: 13. The CDR3 DNA sequence: TGTGCCAGCAGCCCTGCCGGCGGGGGGAAAGGAGATACGCAGTATTTT. Its translation is CASSPAGGGKGDTQYF.

This clonotype was picked up a small number of times. The chain employs TRBV12-3 or TRBV12-4 and TRBJ2-1; no definite D call. The CDR3 spans 12 residues. The V end was cut by 5 bases, the J end by 7 bases, with 9 bases between. CDR3 nucleotide sequence: TGTGCCAGCAGTCCCGGGCCAAATGAGCAGTTCTTC. This gives the protein CASSPGPNEQFF.

The rearrangement uses TRBV27 and TRBJ2-1; maybe TRBD1 (5 bases). Germline V gives CDR1 MNHEY, CDR2 SMNVEV (reference sequence). The V end was cut by 0 bases, the J end by 8 bases, with 11 bases between. CDR3 length: 14 residues. CDR3 protein: CASSLSPGNDEQFF. The CDR3 coding sequence is TGTGCCAGCAGTTTATCCCCAGGGAACGATGAGCAGTTCTTC.

This clonotype was detected a few times. CDR3 DNA sequence: TGTGCCACCAGCAGAGATCGTACAGTTAACTATGGCTACACCTTC. Translating gives CATSRDRTVNYGYTF. The chain links TRBV15 to TRBJ1-2; the D is unclear. The CDR3 spans 15 residues. Trimming pared 0 bases from V and 1 base from J, leaving 9 bases between. Germline lookup yields CDR1 LNHNV and CDR2 YYDKDF (reference sequence).